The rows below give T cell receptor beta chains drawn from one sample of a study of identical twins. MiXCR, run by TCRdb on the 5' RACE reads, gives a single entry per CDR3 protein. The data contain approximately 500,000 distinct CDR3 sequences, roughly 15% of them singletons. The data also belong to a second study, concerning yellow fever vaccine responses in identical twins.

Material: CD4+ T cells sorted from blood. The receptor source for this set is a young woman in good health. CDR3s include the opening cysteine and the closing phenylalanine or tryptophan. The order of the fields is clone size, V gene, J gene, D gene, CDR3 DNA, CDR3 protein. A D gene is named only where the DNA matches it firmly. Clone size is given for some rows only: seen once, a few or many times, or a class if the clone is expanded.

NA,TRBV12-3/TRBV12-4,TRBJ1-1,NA,TGTGCCAGCTACAGGTCTTCTCCCCCGGGCACTGAAGCTTTCTTT,CASYRSSPPGTEAFF
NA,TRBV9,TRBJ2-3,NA,TGTGCCAGCAGCCCTCGAAGGAGAGAAGAATTCACAGATACGCAGTATTTT,CASSPRRREEFTDTQYF
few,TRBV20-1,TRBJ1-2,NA,TGCAGTGCTAGAGTCCTAAGTGGAAACTATGGCTACACCTTC,CSARVLSGNYGYTF
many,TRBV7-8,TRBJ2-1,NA,TGTGCCAGCAGCCCTCTATTAAGGGGGAATGAGCAGTTCTTC,CASSPLLRGNEQFF
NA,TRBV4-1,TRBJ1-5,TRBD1,TGCGCCAGCAGCCAAGAAGGGACAGGGGTTCATCAGCCCCAGCATTTT,CASSQEGTGVHQPQHF
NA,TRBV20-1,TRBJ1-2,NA,TGCAGGACTTGGGGTAATGGCTACACCTTC,CRTWGNGYTF
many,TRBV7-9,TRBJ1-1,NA,TGTGCCAGCAGCTTCAGCAGTAGCACTGAAGCTTTCTTT,CASSFSSSTEAFF
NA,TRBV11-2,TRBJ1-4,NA,TGTGCCAGCAGCTTCCATTACGGTGAAAAACTGTTTTTT,CASSFHYGEKLFF
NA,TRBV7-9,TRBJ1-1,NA,TGTGCCAGCAGCTTAGCCTCGAAGAACACTGAAGCTTTCTTT,CASSLASKNTEAFF
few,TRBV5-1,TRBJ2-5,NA,TGCGCCAGCAGCTTCGGCCGGGGCCAAGAGACCCAGTACTTC,CASSFGRGQETQYF
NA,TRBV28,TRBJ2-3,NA,TGTGCCAGCAACTCACCGGGGTCCCGGGACACAGATACGCAGTATTTT,CASNSPGSRDTDTQYF
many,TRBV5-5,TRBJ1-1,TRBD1,TGTGCCAGCAGCCTGGATGGGGGACAGATGAACACTGAAGCTTTCTTT,CASSLDGGQMNTEAFF
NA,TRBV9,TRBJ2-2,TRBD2,TGTGCCAGCAGCGTAGGGGACTATACTACCGGGGAGCTGTTTTTT,CASSVGDYTTGELFF
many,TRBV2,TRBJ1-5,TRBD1,TGTGCCAGCACGGTGGGACAGTCTCAGCCCCAGCATTTT,CASTVGQSQPQHF
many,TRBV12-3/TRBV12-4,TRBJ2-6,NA,TGTGCCAGCAGTTACCCGAGGTTCGGCTCTGGGGCCAACGTCCTGACTTTC,CASSYPRFGSGANVLTF
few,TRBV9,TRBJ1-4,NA,TGTGCCAGCAGCGGGGGAGGGACGGTCACCAGGGAAAAACTGTTTTTT,CASSGGGTVTREKLFF
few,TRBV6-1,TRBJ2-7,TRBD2,TGTGCCAGCAGTGGAGGACTAGCGGGAACCTACTACGAGCAGTACTTC,CASSGGLAGTYYEQYF
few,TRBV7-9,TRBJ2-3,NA,TGTGCCAGCAGCTTAGTAGGAGGGGACAATACGCAGTATTTT,CASSLVGGDNTQYF
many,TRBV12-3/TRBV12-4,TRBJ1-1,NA,TGTGCCAGCAGAAGAGGGACCACTGAAGCTTTCTTT,CASRRGTTEAFF
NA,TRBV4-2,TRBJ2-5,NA,TGTGCCAGCAGCCAAGCCCTCCAAGAGACCCAGTACTTC,CASSQALQETQYF
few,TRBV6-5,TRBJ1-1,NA,TGTGCCAGCAGTTACCTCCTAGGGGGGACGAACACTGAAGCTTTCTTT,CASSYLLGGTNTEAFF
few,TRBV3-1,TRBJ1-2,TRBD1,TGTGCCAGCAGCCCCATGGCGGGACAGGGCTCCTATGGCTACACCTTC,CASSPMAGQGSYGYTF
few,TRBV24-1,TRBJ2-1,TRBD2,TGTGCCACCAGTGATTTAGCGGGAGGGCCTCAGGGTGAGCAGTTCTTC,CATSDLAGGPQGEQFF
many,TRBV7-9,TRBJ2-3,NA,TGTGCCAGCAGCTTAAGGGGACAAGATACGCAGTATTTT,CASSLRGQDTQYF
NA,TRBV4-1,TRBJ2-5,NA,TGCGCCAGCAGCCAAGATCGGGTGGGGGGAGAGACCCAGTACTTC,CASSQDRVGGETQYF
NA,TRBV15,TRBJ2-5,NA,TGTGCCACCAGCAGAGACAAGGTTCGCGGGACCCAGTACTTC,CATSRDKVRGTQYF
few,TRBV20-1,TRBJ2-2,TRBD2,TGCAGTGTACCGAAGACTAGCCCGAACACCGGGGAGCTGTTTTTT,CSVPKTSPNTGELFF
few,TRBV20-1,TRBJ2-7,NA,TGCAGTGCTAGAGATTCAGGGCCCTCTGGAGAGCAGTACTTC,CSARDSGPSGEQYF
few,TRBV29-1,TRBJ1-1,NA,TGCAGCGTTGACCTGCTGAACACTGAAGCTTTCTTT,CSVDLLNTEAFF
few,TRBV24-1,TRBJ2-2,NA,TGTGCCACCAGTGAGTCACCCTCGGGACCGCGTAGGAGGGAGCTGTTTTTT,CATSESPSGPRRRELFF
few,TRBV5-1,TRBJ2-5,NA,TGCGCCAGCAGCTTCTCTGGGTCGGAGGAGACCCAGTACTTC,CASSFSGSEETQYF
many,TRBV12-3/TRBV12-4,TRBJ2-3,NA,TGTGCCAGCAGACAGGTGACAGATACGCAGTATTTT,CASRQVTDTQYF
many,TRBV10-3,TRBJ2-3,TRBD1,TGTGCCACGGCCCTACAGGGGAGCACAGATACGCAGTATTTT,CATALQGSTDTQYF
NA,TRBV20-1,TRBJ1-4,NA,TGCAGTGCTAGAGCTACTGACAGGAGTTCCGAAAAACTGTTTTTT,CSARATDRSSEKLFF
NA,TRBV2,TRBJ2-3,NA,TGTGCCAGCAGCCGCGGGACACTCCTCACAGATACGCAGTATTTT,CASSRGTLLTDTQYF
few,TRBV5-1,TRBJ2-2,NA,TGCGCCAGCAGCTTGGTTCTAGGGGAGGACACCGGGGAGCTGTTTTTT,CASSLVLGEDTGELFF
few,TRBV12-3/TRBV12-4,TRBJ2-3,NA,TGTGCCAGCAGTTCACGAGCTCTAGCCCGGGATACGCAGTATTTT,CASSSRALARDTQYF
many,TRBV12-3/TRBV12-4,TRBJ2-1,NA,TGTGCCAGCAGTCAGTACAATGAGCAGTTCTTC,CASSQYNEQFF
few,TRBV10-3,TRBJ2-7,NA,TGTGCCACCGAGGGGGAAAGGTACGAGCAGTACTTC,CATEGERYEQYF
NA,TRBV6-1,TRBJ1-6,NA,TGTGCCAGCAGTACAGGCCCCTATAATTCACCCCTCCACTTT,CASSTGPYNSPLHF
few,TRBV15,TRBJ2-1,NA,TGTGCCACCAGCAGAGTGGTGTTATACTCCTACAATGAGCAGTTCTTC,CATSRVVLYSYNEQFF
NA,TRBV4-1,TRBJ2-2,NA,TGCGCCAGCAGCCAAGAGGGACTGCCGAACACCGGGGAGCTGTTTTTT,CASSQEGLPNTGELFF